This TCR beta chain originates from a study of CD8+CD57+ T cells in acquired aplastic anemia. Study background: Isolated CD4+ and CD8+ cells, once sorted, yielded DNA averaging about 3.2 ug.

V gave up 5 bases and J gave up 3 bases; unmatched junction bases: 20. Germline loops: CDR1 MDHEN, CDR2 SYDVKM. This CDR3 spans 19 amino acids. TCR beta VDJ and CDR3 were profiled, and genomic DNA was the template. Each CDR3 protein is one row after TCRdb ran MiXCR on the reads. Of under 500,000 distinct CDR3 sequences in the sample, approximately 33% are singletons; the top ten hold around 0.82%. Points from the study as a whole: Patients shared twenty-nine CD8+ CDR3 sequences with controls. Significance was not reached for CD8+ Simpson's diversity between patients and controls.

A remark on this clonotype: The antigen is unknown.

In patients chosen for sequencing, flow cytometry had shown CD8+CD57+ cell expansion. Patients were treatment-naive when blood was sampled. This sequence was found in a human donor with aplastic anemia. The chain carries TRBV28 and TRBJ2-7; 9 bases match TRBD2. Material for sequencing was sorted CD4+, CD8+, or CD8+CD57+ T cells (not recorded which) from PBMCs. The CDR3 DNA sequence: TGTGCCAGCAGTCCGCGGGGGGGGACTTCTATGCAGTCTAACTACGAGCAGTACTTC. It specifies CASSPRGGTSMQSNYEQYF.